This section outlines one T cell receptor (beta chain) sequence together with its context. J was trimmed by 5 bases and V by 4 bases; bases with no gene match: 15. Germline V CDR1 and CDR2: ENHRY, SYGVKD. The CDR3 totals 17 residues. This record comes from a study of T cells in Graves' hyperthyroidism and ophthalmopathy. Amplified TCR beta CDR3 regions came from RNA transcripts. HTBI primers were employed in a first-round RT-PCR of the TCR CDR3. TCRdb itself ran the multiplex PCR reads through MiXCR, one entry per CDR3 protein. The data contain a few hundred thousand distinct CDR3 sequences, less than 20% of them seen just once; the ten biggest clones take up about a quarter.

Sequenced input: blood. The clonotype was recovered from a woman aged 18-29 years with Graves' hyperthyroidism that later progressed to Graves' ophthalmopathy. J is TRBJ2-7 and V is TRBV10-3, with 9 positions matching TRBD1. The CDR3, as DNA: TGTGCCATCAGTGGGGCCGGGACAGGGTATTCTGGTAACGAGCAGTACTTC. Residues: CAISGAGTGYSGNEQYF.